Below, 15 T cell receptor beta chains from the same sample are listed, as sequenced in a study of blood T cell repertoires in COVID-19. The method was immunoSEQ multiplex PCR; TCRdb's version includes in-frame clones alone and lacks a portion of them. The table lists roughly 45,000 clones, almost 85% of them singletons. The sequencing input was peripheral blood. These receptors were taken from a woman in her fifties or sixties with acute or convalescent COVID-19.

This clone appeared a single time. This chain connects TRBV2 to TRBJ2-1, with 8 bases that match TRBD2. CDR1 and CDR2 (germline): SNHLY, FYNNEI. The CDR3 has 13 residues. V lost 9 bases, J lost 0 bases, and 1 base stayed unmatched. In DNA form, the CDR3 reads TGTGCCAGTAGCGGGAACTCCTACAATGAGCAGTTCTTC. Translated: CASSGNSYNEQFF. Full variable domain (remainder filled in from reference TRBV2 and TRBJ2-1): EPEVTQTPSHQVTQMGQEVILRCVPISNHLYFYWYRQILGQKVEFLVSFYNNEISEKSEIFDDQFSVERPDGSNFTLKIRSTKLEDSAMYFCASSGNSYNEQFFGPGTRLTVL.

CDR3 sequence (DNA): TGTGCCAGCAGGGGACAGTCCAATTCACCCCTCCACTTT. It encodes CASRGQSNSPLHF. The chain recombines TRBV21-1 with TRBJ1-6; the table's D gene call, TRBD1, was not cross checked with the DNA. TRBV21-1 is a known pseudogene. CDR3 size: 13 residues.

The CDR3 nucleotides read TGTGCCAGCAGTAAACAGACAAATCAGCCCCAGCATTTT. This sequence encodes CASSKQTNQPQHF. The chain combines TRBV27 with TRBJ1-5; D gene unclear. The V and J ends lost 5 bases and 4 bases respectively, with 9 bases between them. The CDR3 has 13 amino acids. In germline, CDR1 is MNHEY, CDR2 SMNVEV (reference sequence).

The chain couples TRBV15 to TRBJ1-6; D unclear. Germline-derived CDR1 and CDR2 are LNHNV and YYDKDF (reference sequence). The CDR3 is 13 residues long. The V end lost 5 bases, the J end lost 7 bases, and 9 bases lay between the germline ends. CDR3 region: CATSGEGNSPLHF. The CDR3 DNA follows: TGTGCCACCAGCGGGGAGGGAAATTCACCCCTCCACTTT.

The table lists this clone with a few counts. The chain carries TRBV12-3 or TRBV12-4 and TRBJ1-2, with no clear D. The CDR3 sequence is 13 residues long. V lost 10 bases and J 6 bases, leaving 18 bases between the germline ends. The CDR3 spells CATQPVRSNGYTF. CDR3 nucleotides: TGTGCCACCCAGCCTGTCAGGTCCAATGGCTACACCTTC.

The rearrangement links TRBV6-5 to TRBJ2-3, with D maybe TRBD1 (6 bases). This CDR3 is built from 15 residues. Between the trimmed V and J ends, which lost 2 bases and 2 bases, there was a span of 11 bases. Per germline, CDR1 MNHEY and CDR2 SVGAGI. CDR3 sequence: CASSYRSGDTDTQYF. The CDR3 DNA follows: TGTGCCAGCAGTTACCGGTCAGGGGACACAGATACGCAGTATTTT.

The rearrangement uses TRBV6-5 and TRBJ2-7; 9 bases map to TRBD1. Germline V CDR1 and CDR2: MNHEY, SVGAGI. The CDR3 length is 14 residues. Losses at the gene ends were 7 bases for V and 3 bases for J; bases not matched to a gene: 7. The CDR3 sequence is CASNRQGEYYEQYF. The CDR3 DNA follows: TGTGCCAGCAATCGACAGGGGGAATACTACGAGCAGTACTTC.

CDR3 coding DNA: TGTGCCAGCAGTTGGGGGGGAAGCAATCAGCCCCAGCATTTT. This translates into CASSWGGSNQPQHF. This chain links TRBV6-5 with TRBJ1-5; tentative D call: TRBD1 (5 bases). V gave up 4 bases and J gave up 1 base, with 8 bases separating them. Germline V gene data show CDR1 as MNHEY and CDR2 as SVGAGI. The CDR3 runs to 14 residues.

V is TRBV19 and J is TRBJ2-7; 7 bases fit TRBD2. CDR3 length: 11 amino acids. In germline, CDR1 is LNHDA, CDR2 SQIVND (reference sequence). Trimming took 11 bases from V and 3 from J; bases not matched to a gene: 4. DNA of the CDR3: TGTGCCGCCGGGGAGGGCTACGAGCAGTACTTC. This sequence encodes CAAGEGYEQYF.

V gene TRBV9 combines with J gene TRBJ1-3; TRBD1 might be the D (5 bases). There are 15 residues in the CDR3. Germline V CDR1 and CDR2: SGDLS, YYNGEE. Trimming took 4 bases from V and 0 from J, leaving 11 bases between them. This chain's CDR3 is CASSPSRVSGNTIYF. The CDR3 region has the DNA TGTGCCAGCAGCCCAAGCAGGGTCTCTGGAAACACCATATATTTT.

The chain is built from TRBV18 and TRBJ1-3; 9 positions agree with TRBD1. This CDR3 has 13 amino acids. Trimming at V came to 5 bases and at J to 8 bases, leaving 4 bases not matched to a gene. CDR1 is KGHSH, CDR2 LQKENI, per germline. The CDR3 region has the DNA TGTGCCAGCTCAGAGGGACAGGGCTACACCATATATTTT. Amino acids: CASSEGQGYTIYF.

The gene calls are TRBV12-3 or TRBV12-4 and TRBJ1-2, with D unresolved. This CDR3 has 13 residues. V shed 5 bases and J shed 1 base, with 8 bases lying between them. This CDR3 reads CASSPSVNYGYTF. The CDR3 region has the DNA TGTGCCAGCAGTCCTAGTGTTAACTATGGCTACACCTTC.

The chain recombines TRBV4-2 with TRBJ1-1; D unresolved. Germline loops: CDR1 LGHNA, CDR2 YNFKEQ. V dropped 4 bases and J dropped 3 bases, with 9 bases sitting between them. This CDR3 contains 13 residues. The CDR3 nucleotides read TGTGCCAGCAGCCCGGGGAGGGACACTGAAGCTTTCTTT. This translates into CASSPGRDTEAFF.

This chain connects TRBV7-2 to TRBJ2-5; D is unresolved. The CDR3 has 16 amino acids. V was clipped by 2 bases and J by 1 base, with 14 bases between them. CDR1 is SGHTA and CDR2 is FQGNSA in the germline V gene. As DNA, the CDR3 is TGTGCCAGCAGCTTAAGAGTAATGCAAATCCAAGAGACCCAGTACTTC. This gives the protein CASSLRVMQIQETQYF.

This chain joins TRBV5-1 and TRBJ1-2; maybe TRBD1 (6 bases). Trimming stripped 4 bases from V and 5 bases from J, with 12 bases between. Germline CDR1 reads SGHRS; CDR2 reads YFSETQ. The CDR3 contains 13 residues. The CDR3 DNA is TGCGCCAGCAGCCCAGGGGAACGGTATGGCTACACCTTC. It encodes CASSPGERYGYTF.